Here is one T cell receptor beta chain with its context. This receptor's antigen is unknown. No much larger clone is present one base from it, and per-base qualities are unavailable. Each donor gave one peripheral blood draw, averaging approximately 0.12 L, which was collected into heparinised tubes. A BD FACSAria II was used to sort naive, central memory, regulatory and stem cell-like memory CD4+ T cells with a panel that included CD45RO, CCR7, CD25, CD127, CD95 and CD27. Purity was above 95% for every sorted population. PBMCs were separated immediately by Lymphoprep density gradient centrifugation and were stained directly, without being cultured. So that batch effects would be minimized, each experiment stained and sorted samples in pairs, pairing one healthy donor with one patient. The sample comes from a study of beta chain features in type 1 diabetes listed by TCRdb under 2018. Regarding the research as a whole: Mean age, gender distribution, total cell number and subset yield did not differ between patients and healthy donors. A total of around 110,000,000 sorted cells were examined across all samples, and a strong correlation was observed between cell number per subset and RNA yield. In the study, TCRB repertoires of sorted circulating CD4+ T cell subsets from recently diagnosed type 1 diabetes patients were compared with those of matched healthy donors. Regulatory and stem cell-like memory subsets were obtained from only 8 patients and roughly 8 healthy donors, while naive and central memory subsets were obtained from all 30 or so donors. General conclusions and limits of the study: PCR might favor shorter templates, but patient and control samples were amplified and corrected together, so any skew would affect both groups equally. Because the HLA sub-analyses included only small numbers of individuals, any influence of HLA type on TCRB rearrangement was left unresolved. The naive, central memory and regulatory TCRB repertoires appeared to resemble one another more closely among patients than among healthy donors. Sequencing cDNA rather than genomic DNA could over-represent highly expressing activated cells, although activation and CD3 levels did not differ between groups. Fewer insertions and more nucleotide deletions at VDJ recombination sites were observed in patients with type 1 diabetes, implying thymic rearrangement abnormalities. In all four CD4+ subsets, TCRB CDR3 length was moderately but significantly shorter in type 1 diabetes patients.

All of the isolated RNA was reverse transcribed with the High Capacity cDNA Reverse Transcription Kit, so expressed TCRB transcripts were sequenced. Deep immunoSEQ sequencing was performed on naive, central memory and regulatory T cell samples, with an average of roughly 4 million total reads per sample. Sorted cells were lysed in RLT buffer and RNA was extracted with DNase-treated RNeasy Micro or Mini kits, depending on cell number. Each cell subset was processed separately to prevent cross-contamination, with patient and healthy donor samples processed together. The immunoSEQ multiplex PCR was used to amplify TCRB sequences from cDNA, yielding 87-bp fragments that span the CDR3 region. The amplicons were sequenced using the Illumina HiSeq platform. Per the authors' processing: Synthetic template baselines were used to correct PCR bias computationally, reads within Hamming distance 2 were collapsed together, and singletons that could not be merged were discarded. Reads were aligned to IMGT to assign V, D and J genes, CDR3 length, and insertions or deletions at six rearrangement sites. Within each subset, clonotype counts were normalized to the number of sorted cells before true diversity and Gini coefficients were calculated with the tcR R package. The overlap coefficient, calculated on TCRB nucleotide sequences, was used to quantify repertoire sharing. Out-of-frame TCRB sequences from naive cells were analyzed to stand in for the pre-selection repertoire. TCRdb mirrors the immuneACCESS table, restricted to in-frame sequences. Some clones are absent from its copies; in checked studies, under half trace to an unresolved V gene, and the reason for the others is unknown. That table gives V, J and clone size, and the DNA gave D and trimming. The sample records 640,000 or so clones, around an eighth of which are singletons. Around 0.04% of the sample belongs to the ten largest clones.

V drops 0 bases and J drops 7 bases, leaving 13 bases in between. CDR1 and CDR2 are read off the germline V gene as SQVTM and ANQGSEA. From its cysteine to its phenylalanine, the CDR3 spans 14 amino acids. Just CDR3 DNA is preserved here, 42 bases in frame from base 1. This receptor chain uses TRBV29-1 and TRBJ1-5; TRBD1 is a weak D gene call, 5 bases matching. Sequencing was done on a sample of naive CD4+ T cells from blood. Sample cell subset or site, as interpreted from the label and publication: true naive CD4+ T cells. The TCR comes from a man aged 18 to 29 with type 1 diabetes. The DNA sequence reads TGCAGCGTTGAAGATAAGGGGAGAGGACAGCCCCAGCATTTT. The resulting protein is CSVEDKGRGQPQHF.